The present entry profiles one T cell receptor (beta chain) with its context. Its antigen is currently not known. Base qualities were left out, and no much larger clone turns up one base away. The data were taken from a study of T-cell memory formation after mild COVID-19 (dated by TCRdb to the early 2020s). The study in broad terms: TCR sequence clusters from the two donors were largely donor specific. The cohort comprised two young, previously healthy adult volunteers, one female and one male. In a couple of donors, T-cell clones that expanded and contracted after mild COVID-19 were tracked by sequencing TCRalpha and TCRbeta repertoires over time. Summary of the overall study and its limitations: Contracting CD4+ clones turned up mainly in the CM and EM memory subsets, whereas EMRA was where CD8+ clones were enriched. The study included only a couple of mild cases, and larger cohorts that include severe cases with pre-infection samples were judged to be necessary. Clones contracting from day 15 to 85 had balanced CD4/CD8 phenotypes, while a second wave expanding from day 15 to 37 was biased towards CD4+. SARS-CoV-2 specificity of the second-wave clones peaking on day 37 was not confirmed. Some responding clones were found in pre-infection memory, which suggests that pre-existing cross-reactive memory T cells took part in the SARS-CoV-2 response.

PBMCs were isolated by Ficoll-Paque density gradient centrifugation. Sequencing was performed on an Illumina NovaSeq 6000. TCRalpha and TCRbeta cDNA libraries were constructed by 5'RACE with constant-segment primers, with sample barcodes and unique molecular identifiers being introduced. Trizol reagent was used to extract RNA from every sample. Libraries were amplified in two PCR steps, with a second sample barcode and Illumina TruSeq adapters added in the second step. Sequencing of libraries was performed on an Illumina NovaSeq with 2 x 150 bp paired-end reads. The study's own analysis went as follows. The reads were demultiplexed and collapsed into UMI-guided consensus sequences using migec v1.2.7. Using mixcr v2.1.11, UMI consensuses were aligned to TRA and TRB V and J templates and then assembled into clonotypes. A clonotype was counted as expanded or contracted only when both edgeR and NoisET called the clonotype significant, with the noise models trained on biological replicates. For edgeR calls, the cutoffs were a false discovery rate-adjusted p below 0.01 and a log2 fold-change threshold of 1. PCA with hierarchical clustering of max-normalized trajectories of the 1000 most abundant clonotypes was used as exploratory dynamics analysis. Separately sequenced CD4+ and CD8+ repertoires were used to assign the CD4 or CD8 phenotype of responding clones. TCRdb took the public reads, trimmed them with fastp at Q25, ran MiXCR for clone calling and kept in-frame beta chains. Rows with one shared CDR3 protein collapse into an entry with the most common genes and DNA. The V and J calls were determined by TCRdb, not by the authors. The sample yields fewer than 450,000 distinct CDR3 sequences; 20% to 25% were counted once. The leading ten clones occupy approximately 13% of the sample.

Sequencing was done on a sample of PBMCs or a T cell subset sorted from them (not recorded which). The receptor comes from an adult woman who had mild COVID-19 (a few samples of this study predate the infection). The sample titles of this study are shuffled in the database, so cell type and time point are left out; the donor was told from shared clones.

For the CDR3, the sequence is CASSLSTGAEAFF. The DNA reads TGTGCCAGCAGCTTATCTACAGGGGCCGAAGCTTTCTTT. This chain joins TRBV7-9 to TRBJ1-1; TRBD1 lines up with 7 middle nucleotides. Including cysteine and phenylalanine, the CDR3 has 13 amino acids. The only DNA kept is the CDR3, 39 bases in frame from the first base. V is cut back by 2 bases and J by 8 bases, with 5 bases in the junction unmatched. Taken from the germline V gene (reference sequence), the CDR1 and CDR2 loops are SEHNR and FQNEAQ.